This T cell receptor beta chain was observed in a study of blood T cell repertoires in COVID-19 (dated by TCRdb to between 2020 and 2021). Notes on the research overall: Collaborator samples came from the United States, Italy and Spain and covered acute and convalescent phases of COVID-19. The prospective study material was composed of cDNA or gDNA derived from T cells, B-cell-depleted T cells, or PBMCs. Subjects who had been exposed to COVID-19, were actively infected with it, or had recovered from it provided the deeply sampled blood TCRbeta repertoires that made up the dataset. The repertoires were released in a freely available public database intended as a resource for research on the immune response to SARS-CoV-2. The samples were drawn from two sources: the first 160 participants of the ongoing ImmuneRACE study, and 1,200 or so subjects contributed by 6 global collaborators. Nearly every sample came with metadata listing a de-identified subject ID, COVID-19 status, age in years and sex. HLA class I and class II types, where available, came from metadata supplied by the sample provider rather than from assay-based typing. Results and caveats for the whole study, not just this receptor: How much clinical and demographic metadata was included differed by source and by participant, and the metadata was provided uncurated.

Measured from the cysteine to the phenylalanine, the CDR3 is 16 residues long. The sequence is cut down to CDR3 DNA, 48 bases in frame from base 1. CDR1 LNHDA and CDR2 SQIVND were looked up in the germline V gene (reference sequence). The germline V and J ends show losses of 1 base and 5 bases respectively, and no gene match explains 10 bases of the junction. The immunoSEQ Assay, a bias-controlled multiplex PCR, was used to amplify TCRbeta CDR3 regions from genomic DNA. Concerning the study's data processing: The number of nucleated cells in each sample was estimated from the amplification of reference gene primers within the assay. Sequence reads were collapsed and filtered to measure the absolute abundance of every unique TCRbeta CDR3 rearrangement. For each sample, productive Simpson clonality was calculated as the square root of Simpson's diversity index across productive rearrangements. TCRdb took over this immuneACCESS table, retaining in-frame rearrangements with V and J assigned. Such tables are incomplete; in checked studies, under half of the missing clones stem from an unresolved V gene, and the remainder is unexplained. The V and J calls and clone size come from that table; D and trimming were worked out from the DNA. Recorded for this sample are a few hundred thousand clones; roughly 85% of them occurred a single time. The top ten hold 3.8% of the sample.

On this clone: Its cognate antigen has yet to be identified. The record has no base qualities; no much larger clone is one base away.

Enrolling through a virtual design, the prospective study's participants ranged in age from roughly 18 to 89 years and lived across 20 to 30 United States geographic areas. In the prospective study, cohorts were assigned on the basis of participant-reported clinical history obtained from a screening survey and a study questionnaire. In the prospective study, mobile phlebotomists collected whole blood, serum and a nasopharyngeal or oropharyngeal swab from each participant. Participants in the prospective study had the option to provide additional blood draws and questionnaires over a roughly two-month period. Blood samples from the prospective study were shipped frozen or at room temperature prior to DNA extraction.

The sample was PBMCs or T cells enriched from blood (not recorded which). The TCR was taken from a middle-aged woman with acute COVID-19. The sequence is built from TRBV19 and TRBJ2-7, and 8 junctional nucleotides match TRBD1. The CDR3 in this case is CASSIGVAAGGHEQYF. The DNA sequence is TGTGCCAGTAGTATAGGGGTGGCGGCAGGGGGCCACGAGCAGTACTTC.